The 17 T cell receptor beta chains below come from one sample, sequenced in a study of early T cells in non-severe SARS-CoV-2 infection. MiXCR, run by TCRdb on the 5' RACE reads, gives a single entry per CDR3 protein. The sample carries about 60,000 distinct CDR3 sequences, roughly 5.5% recorded once. The source material was whole blood. These receptors were taken from an adult who was a healthcare worker with PCR-confirmed SARS-CoV-2 infection or an uninfected control (not recorded which).

This clonotype was observed many times. The V call is TRBV20-1, the J call TRBJ1-2; TRBD1 aligns across 11 bases. CDR1 DFQATT and CDR2 SNEGSKA come from the germline V gene (reference sequence). V shed 6 bases, J shed 4 bases, and the junction held 4 bases outside the gene matches. The CDR3 is made up of 13 amino acids. The chain's CDR3 is CSAPGQGGYGYTF. In nucleotides, the CDR3 is TGCAGTGCCCCGGGACAGGGGGGCTATGGCTACACCTTC.

This clonotype was observed a few times. The chain uses TRBV12-3 or TRBV12-4 and TRBJ2-2, with 9 bases identical to TRBD2. The CDR3 extends over 18 amino acids. V dropped 3 bases and J dropped 0; count of bases not matched to a gene: 8. CDR3 residues: CASSFSVAGVTNTGELFF. CDR3 DNA: TGTGCCAGCAGTTTCTCGGTAGCGGGGGTGACGAACACCGGGGAGCTGTTTTTT.

This clonotype was seen more than once but under ten times. The chain recombines TRBV12-5 with TRBJ2-1; TRBD1 might be the D (6 bases). Per germline, CDR1 LGHNT and CDR2 FRNRAP. Trimming took 5 bases from V and 8 from J, leaving 16 bases between them. There are 14 residues in the CDR3. The CDR3 coding sequence is TGTGCTAGTGGTCGGGGCGACAGGTTTGATGAGCAGTTCTTC. This translates into CASGRGDRFDEQFF.

This clonotype came up many times. The rearrangement uses TRBV18 and TRBJ1-2; no definite D call. Germline CDR1 KGHSH, CDR2 LQKENI. The CDR3 runs 14 residues. The V end was cut by 3 bases, the J end by 8 bases, with 16 bases between. Here the CDR3 DNA reads TGTGCCAGCTCACCCTACGATCTATGGCGAGGCTACACCTTC. It encodes CASSPYDLWRGYTF.

This clonotype was counted many times. CDR3 sequence: CASSLEGASPENTIYF. The CDR3 nucleotides read TGTGCCAGCAGCTTGGAAGGGGCGAGCCCTGAAAACACCATATATTTT. The rearrangement links TRBV5-4 to TRBJ1-3; D is possibly TRBD1 (5 bases). Germline loops: CDR1 SGHNT, CDR2 YYREEE (reference sequence). The CDR3 totals 16 residues. The germline V and J ends were trimmed by 0 bases and 6 bases, with 16 bases remaining between them.

Ten or more counts support this clonotype. J is TRBJ2-3 and V is TRBV7-9, with D perhaps TRBD2 (5 bases). Per germline, CDR1 SEHNR and CDR2 FQNEAQ (reference sequence). Trimming removed 0 bases from V and 8 bases from J, with 15 bases in between. The CDR3 spans 15 residues. The CDR3 protein is CASSLARPYGVTQYF. The CDR3 DNA reads as TGTGCCAGCAGCTTAGCGCGGCCCTACGGGGTTACGCAGTATTTT.

This clonotype showed up many times. The chain is built from TRBV27 and TRBJ1-6, with D maybe TRBD1 (5 bases). Trimming took off 5 bases at V and 2 bases at J, with 13 bases between the two ends. Looked up from germline, CDR1 is MNHEY and CDR2 is SMNVEV (reference sequence). The CDR3 extends over 16 amino acids. CDR3 DNA sequence: TGTGCCAGCAGTGACCGCGGGGGGGCCTATAATTCACCCCTCCACTTT. It codes for CASSDRGGAYNSPLHF.

Here the CDR3 DNA reads TGTGCCAGCAGCCACCGGGACCGAGGCACCGGGGAGCTGTTTTTT. It translates to CASSHRDRGTGELFF. The chain has TRBV28 and TRBJ2-2, with D tentatively TRBD1 or TRBD2 (5 bases each). V was clipped by 6 bases and J by 4 bases, with 15 bases between them. The CDR3 has 15 amino acids. Germline V gives CDR1 MDHEN, CDR2 SYDVKM. The variable domain in full, completed from reference TRBV28 and TRBJ2-2, reads DVKVTQSSRYLVKRTGEKVFLECVQDMDHENMFWYRQDPGLGLRLIYFSYDVKMKEKGDIPEGYSVSREKKERFSLILESASTNQTSMYLCASSHRDRGTGELFFGEGSRLTVL.

This clonotype was counted many times. This chain connects TRBV29-1 to TRBJ2-2; 7 bases are shared with TRBD1. Looked up from germline, CDR1 is SQVTM and CDR2 is ANQGSEA. Germline trimming cut 4 bases from V and 5 bases from J; bases unmatched to any gene: 4. The length of the CDR3 is 13 residues. CDR3 in amino acids: CSVGQGRTGELFF. CDR3 nucleotides: TGCAGCGTTGGACAGGGCCGAACCGGGGAGCTGTTTTTT.

This rearrangement joins TRBV5-1 to TRBJ2-3; TRBD1 is a possible D gene (5 bases). V dropped 3 bases and J dropped 3 bases, with 17 bases sitting between them. The CDR3 contains 16 residues. CDR1 and CDR2 from the germline V gene are SGHRS and YFSETQ. CDR3 nucleotides: TGCGCCAGCAGCTCGGTCGACAGCCCGTTAACAGATACGCAGTATTTT. Translating it yields CASSSVDSPLTDTQYF.

This clonotype was counted ten times or more. The rearrangement uses TRBV18 and TRBJ1-5; D remains unclear. Germline assignment: CDR1 KGHSH and CDR2 LQKENI. V was pared by 2 bases and J by 0 bases, with 2 bases between. This CDR3 comprises 13 residues. In DNA, the CDR3 is TGTGCCAGCTCACCAGATAGCAATCAGCCCCAGCATTTT. This codes for CASSPDSNQPQHF.

This clonotype has ten or more counts. The rearrangement links TRBV9 to TRBJ2-1, with TRBD2 matching 7 bases. V gave up 3 bases and J gave up 10 bases; unmatched junction bases: 7. The CDR3 has 13 residues. The germline gives CDR1 SGDLS, CDR2 YYNGEE. CDR3 residues: CASSEGLTEEQFF. The CDR3 bases are TGTGCCAGCAGCGAGGGACTAACCGAAGAGCAGTTCTTC.

The genes are TRBV18 and TRBJ2-5; 8 bases map to TRBD1. V lost 2 bases and J lost 9; bases outside the gene matches: 11. The CDR3 is 15 amino acids. Germline CDR1 and CDR2: KGHSH and LQKENI. The CDR3 region has the DNA TGTGCCAGCTCACCAGATGGGACAGGTGGTTTGGCCCAGTACTTC. Its translation is CASSPDGTGGLAQYF.

Ten or more counts support this clonotype. The chain couples TRBV11-2 to TRBJ1-2; D possibly corresponds to TRBD1 (6 bases). The CDR3 length is 16 residues. With 4 bases removed from V and 0 bases from J, the gap between germline ends came to 15 bases. CDR1 is SGHAT and CDR2 is FQNNGV in the germline V gene. The CDR3 DNA reads TGTGCCAGCAGCTGGGGTTTGGGGGCAGCTAACTATGGCTACACCTTC. As protein: CASSWGLGAANYGYTF.

The rearrangement links TRBV20-1 to TRBJ2-1; 11 positions match TRBD2. Germline V gives CDR1 DFQATT, CDR2 SNEGSKA (reference sequence). The V segment lost 7 bases and the J segment 7 bases; nucleotides outside the gene matches: 3. The CDR3 spans 12 residues. The DNA of the CDR3 is TGCAGTGTAGCGGGAGGGGGAAATGAGCAGTTCTTC. It is translated as CSVAGGGNEQFF.

This clonotype has at least ten counts. CDR3 bases: TGTGCCAGCGGGGACGGGATACCCAACGAGCAGTACTTC. It specifies CASGDGIPNEQYF. J is TRBJ2-7 and V is TRBV2, with D possibly called TRBD1 or TRBD2 (5 bases each). Looked up from germline, CDR1 is SNHLY and CDR2 is FYNNEI. V was cut by 8 bases and J by 5 bases, with 16 bases left in between. This CDR3 contains 13 residues.

This clonotype was observed at least ten times. The chain employs TRBV11-2 and TRBJ1-5; no clear D gene. The CDR3 runs to 15 residues. Germline V gene sequence: CDR1 SGHAT, CDR2 FQNNGV. V lost 2 bases and J 4 bases, leaving 12 bases between the germline ends. CDR3 DNA sequence: TGTGCCAGCAGCTTAACGGCCACACCGAATCAGCCCCAGCATTTT. This encodes CASSLTATPNQPQHF.